This T cell receptor beta chain was identified in a study of regulatory T cells in long-lasting Graves disease. The time point here: persistent/refractory GD, antithyroid drugs over 5 years with positive TRAb. Preparation of the TCR library used RNA extracted from PBMCs. Germline V gene lookup returns CDR1 MGHDK and CDR2 SYGVNS. This CDR3 has 13 residues. Trimming cost V 2 bases and J 3 bases, with 7 bases left between them. Arm-PCR of CDR3 regions and iRepertoire HTBI primers were used to build TCR beta libraries. Using its own MiXCR run on the multiplex PCR reads, TCRdb lists one record per CDR3 protein. Of 600,000 to 850,000 distinct CDR3 sequences listed, around 30% were seen once; the top ten hold roughly 41%.

The sample consisted of peripheral blood mononuclear cells (PBMCs), taken when the disease was refractory, from a patient treated with antithyroid drugs. The clonotype comes from a female donor with Graves disease. This sequence joins TRBV25-1 and TRBJ1-1; D not resolved. This chain's CDR3 is CASSERQDTEAFF. DNA for the CDR3: TGTGCCAGCAGTGAAAGACAAGACACTGAAGCTTTCTTT.